The 32 T cell receptor beta chains listed next were all sequenced from one sample in a study of human T cells and chemical hapten exposure (dated by TCRdb to about 2021). Receptor amplification or capture employed RACE. TCRdb shows the sequencer as NextSeq 500. Starting from the raw public reads, TCRdb applied fastp trimming at Q25, assembled clones with MiXCR and retained in-frame beta chains. Records with the same CDR3 protein are collapsed into one entry carrying the most frequent genes and DNA. A total of about 84,000 distinct CDR3 sequences appear in this sample, roughly 10% of them only once. More than 4% of the sample is held by the ten biggest clonotypes. Per the publication, the time point label means: patch test 2, 6 weeks after DPC sensitization. What this sample's treatment or condition label stands for: therapeutic diphenylcyclopropenone sensitization with weekly scalp DPC. The sample was whole blood, taken in connection with sensitization to the hapten diphenylcyclopropenone (DPC). The source of these receptors is a woman between 50 and 59 years old with alopecia areata. Some clones in this sample may be carry-over from other donors' samples.

In this sample, this clonotype turned up many times. V gene TRBV4-3 combines with J gene TRBJ2-7, with 10 bases aligning to TRBD2. The CDR3 length is 14 residues. V was pared by 0 bases and J by 7 bases, with 3 bases of the junction left unmatched. Germline V lookup: CDR1 LGHNA, CDR2 YSLEER. This CDR3 is CASSQDSGRGEQYF. For the CDR3, the DNA is TGCGCCAGCAGCCAAGACAGCGGGAGGGGTGAGCAGTACTTC.

The chain combines TRBV12-3 or TRBV12-4 with TRBJ2-4; tentatively, D is TRBD1 or TRBD2 (5 bases each). The CDR3 runs 16 residues. V was pared by 6 bases and J by 0 bases, with 15 bases between. The CDR3 reads CASSPLPGLAKNIQYF. CDR3 nucleotides: TGTGCCAGCAGCCCCCTCCCGGGGCTAGCCAAAAACATTCAGTACTTC.

At least ten counts were recorded for this clonotype. CDR3 coding DNA: TGTGCCAGCAGTTACTCATTCCCGGGACAGGCGAATGAAAAACTGTTTTTT. It translates to CASSYSFPGQANEKLFF. The chain has TRBV6-6 and TRBJ1-4, with 8 bases identical to TRBD1. CDR1 and CDR2 from the germline V gene are MNHNY and SVGAGI (reference sequence). V gave up 0 bases and J gave up 5 bases; unmatched junction bases: 8. This CDR3 is built from 17 residues.

In the case of this clonotype: An end of the junction does not agree with germline; a read error may underlie this. This sequence joins TRBV7-6 and TRBJ2-7; maybe TRBD1 (5 bases). The CDR3 is 14 amino acids. Germline V gives CDR1 SGHVS, CDR2 FNYEAQ. The CDR3 loop reads CASSSQATSHEQYF. The CDR3 DNA sequence: TGTGCCAGCAGCTCACAGGCTACCTCCCACGAGCAGTACTTC.

The sample holds many counts of this clonotype. J is TRBJ1-6 and V is TRBV7-6; maybe TRBD1 (5 bases). Germline CDR1 is SGHVS and CDR2 is FNYEAQ. Trimming left V 2 bases short and J 10 bases short, with 9 bases between. The CDR3 sequence is 13 residues long. CDR3 nucleotides: TGTGCCAGCAGCTTACAGGGAAGGTCACCCCTCCACTTT. This sequence encodes CASSLQGRSPLHF.

This clonotype was recorded at least ten times. The chain recombines TRBV4-1 with TRBJ2-7, with TRBD1 matching 9 bases. The V and J ends lost 1 base and 9 bases, in that order; junction bases with no gene match: 10. CDR1 and CDR2 (germline): MGHRA, YSYEKL. CDR3 length: 15 amino acids. The CDR3 sequence is CASSQAGQGTQAQYF. The CDR3 coding sequence is TGCGCCAGCAGCCAAGCAGGACAGGGGACGCAAGCGCAGTACTTC.

This clonotype occurred many times. The chain joins TRBV20-1 to TRBJ2-1; 8 bases align to TRBD2. CDR1 and CDR2 from the germline V gene are DFQATT and SNEGSKA (reference sequence). V trimming: 5 bases; J trimming: 13 bases; junction bases outside the gene matches: 7. The CDR3 is made up of 11 amino acids. For the CDR3, the DNA is TGCAGTGCTCAGACCCTAGCGGGTCAGTTCTTC. Translated, it gives CSAQTLAGQFF.

This clonotype was seen at least ten times. V gene TRBV12-3 or TRBV12-4 combines with J gene TRBJ2-1, with a weak D call TRBD1 (5 bases). The V end lost 5 bases, the J end lost 5 bases, and 7 bases lay between the germline ends. The CDR3 runs to 12 residues. The CDR3 DNA reads TGTGCCAGCAGTACCAGGGACAATGAGCAGTTCTTC. Its protein is CASSTRDNEQFF.

This clonotype was counted ten times or more. The chain employs TRBV6-1 and TRBJ1-5; D may be TRBD1 (5 bases). Between the trimmed V and J ends, which lost 8 bases and 7 bases, there was a span of 12 bases. This CDR3 is 12 amino acids long. The germline gives CDR1 MNHNS, CDR2 SASEGT. CDR3 region: CASYQGTQPQHF. The DNA for the CDR3 is TGTGCCAGCTATCAGGGTACCCAGCCCCAGCATTTT.

This clonotype has a count of ten or more. This chain connects TRBV14 to TRBJ2-7, with 12 bases lining up with TRBD2. Per germline, CDR1 SGHDN and CDR2 FVKESK. The CDR3 sequence is 15 residues long. With V trimmed by 3 bases and J by 7 bases, 7 bases remained unmatched. CDR3 in amino acids: CASSHWTSGTREQYF. The CDR3 bases are TGTGCCAGCAGCCATTGGACTAGCGGGACGAGGGAGCAGTACTTC.

The chain is built from TRBV19 and TRBJ1-1; D is unclear. The length of the CDR3 is 13 residues. The V gene lost 10 bases and the J gene lost 1 base, with 13 bases spanning the gap. Germline loops: CDR1 LNHDA, CDR2 SQIVND (reference sequence). The CDR3 reads CATTTRGNTEAFF. The CDR3 nucleotides are TGTGCCACTACAACACGGGGGAACACTGAAGCTTTCTTT.

This clonotype appeared a few times. The chain uses TRBV5-4 and TRBJ2-5, with D perhaps given as TRBD1 or TRBD2 (5 bases each). The V and J ends lost 4 bases and 2 bases respectively, with 9 bases between them. CDR1 is SGHNT, CDR2 YYREEE, per germline (reference sequence). The length of the CDR3 is 13 residues. The CDR3 sequence is CASSPGPQETQYF. The CDR3 DNA sequence: TGTGCCAGCAGCCCGGGACCTCAAGAGACCCAGTACTTC. Together with reference TRBV5-4 and TRBJ2-5, the CDR3 gives the full variable domain: ETGVTQSPTHLIKTRGQQVTLRCSSQSGHNTVSWYQQALGQGPQFIFQYYREEENGRGNFPPRFSGLQFPNYSSELNVNALELDDSALYLCASSPGPQETQYFGPGTRLLVL.

This CDR3 is CASSFRIAARYEQYF. The CDR3 nucleotides are TGTGCCAGCAGTTTCCGGATAGCGGCTCGCTACGAGCAGTACTTC. J is TRBJ2-7 and V is TRBV28; D is possibly TRBD2 (6 bases). The germline CDR1 and CDR2 sequences are MDHEN and SYDVKM. V lost 3 bases and J lost 3, with 15 bases in between. This CDR3 is built from 15 residues.

This clonotype was recorded many times. This chain joins TRBV7-9 and TRBJ1-1, with 7 nucleotides matching TRBD1. The CDR3 contains 16 residues. Per the germline V gene, CDR1 is SEHNR and CDR2 is FQNEAQ (reference sequence). With 6 bases clipped from V and 0 bases from J, the junction kept 10 bases outside the gene matches. The CDR3 sequence is CASSPSGGQVNTEAFF. CDR3 sequence (DNA): TGTGCCAGCAGTCCTAGTGGCGGACAGGTGAACACTGAAGCTTTCTTT.

The chain couples TRBV7-6 to TRBJ2-5, with TRBD2 matching over 10 bases. This CDR3 region has 19 residues. CDR1 is SGHVS, CDR2 FNYEAQ, per germline. V lost 4 bases and J lost 5; bases outside the gene matches: 19. CDR3 region: CASSSAALAGGIVRETQYF. Written as DNA, the CDR3 is TGTGCCAGCAGCTCCGCGGCTTTAGCGGGAGGTATAGTTCGGGAGACCCAGTACTTC.

This clonotype was seen repeatedly, ten times or more. The J gene is TRBJ1-1, the V gene TRBV12-3 or TRBV12-4; D gene ambiguous. The V end lost 4 bases, the J end lost 0 bases, and 9 bases lay between the germline ends. The CDR3 has 14 residues. The CDR3 sequence is CASSYGIMNTEAFF. In DNA form, the CDR3 reads TGTGCCAGCAGTTATGGCATCATGAACACTGAAGCTTTCTTT.

This clonotype was detected a few times. The V gene is TRBV7-8, the J gene TRBJ1-5; 9 bases are shared with TRBD1. This CDR3 has 15 amino acids. The trim removed 5 bases at V and 3 bases at J, leaving 5 bases unmatched. Germline V gene data show CDR1 as SGHVS and CDR2 as FQNEAQ. The CDR3 sequence is CASSQGQGDNQPQHF. The CDR3 DNA follows: TGTGCCAGCAGCCAGGGACAGGGCGACAATCAGCCCCAGCATTTT.

This clonotype occurred many times. The chain links TRBV2 to TRBJ1-2; D perhaps matches TRBD1 (5 bases). The CDR3 has 14 residues. Trimming removed 2 bases at V and 10 bases at J, with 17 bases between. Germline V CDR1 and CDR2: SNHLY, FYNNEI. In nucleotides, the CDR3 is TGTGCCAGCAGTGAAACGGGGGAGAATTTGTACTACACCTTC. This sequence encodes CASSETGENLYYTF.

This clonotype was counted between two and nine times. DNA of the CDR3: TGTGCCAGCAAGAGGGAAGAGACCCAGTACTTC. Translating gives CASKREETQYF. The gene calls are TRBV2 and TRBJ2-5; perhaps TRBD2 as D (5 bases). The CDR3 length is 11 residues. CDR1 is SNHLY, CDR2 FYNNEI, per germline. V shed 7 bases and J shed 3 bases, with 6 bases lying between them. The full variable domain, rest sourced from reference TRBV2 and TRBJ2-5, is EPEVTQTPSHQVTQMGQEVILRCVPISNHLYFYWYRQILGQKVEFLVSFYNNEISEKSEIFDDQFSVERPDGSNFTLKIRSTKLEDSAMYFCASKREETQYFGPGTRLLVL.

This clonotype was counted between two and nine times. The V call is TRBV3-1, the J call TRBJ1-2; unclear D gene. V was shortened by 6 bases and J by 6 bases, with 17 bases between the two germline ends. Germline CDR1 and CDR2: LGHDT and YNNKEL (reference sequence). This CDR3 is built from 14 residues. The CDR3 loop is CASSFVRRTDGYTF. The CDR3 DNA follows: TGTGCCAGCAGTTTCGTCAGGAGAACGGATGGCTACACCTTC.

This clonotype occurred a few times. V and J are TRBV9 and TRBJ2-5, with D perhaps given as TRBD1 or TRBD2 (5 bases each). Trimming left V 3 bases short and J 1 base short, with 10 bases between. This CDR3 has 14 amino acids. Germline CDR1 reads SGDLS; CDR2 reads YYNGEE. In DNA form, the CDR3 reads TGTGCCAGCAGCGCGGGGCTAGCCCAAGAGACCCAGTACTTC. This gives the protein CASSAGLAQETQYF.

This clonotype was observed many times. The rearrangement joins TRBV20-1 to TRBJ2-3, with TRBD2 identical over 9 bases. This CDR3 contains 15 residues. Germline CDR1 DFQATT, CDR2 SNEGSKA (reference sequence). The V gene end was trimmed by 0 bases and the J gene end by 2 bases; junction bases not matched to a gene: 3. The DNA of the CDR3 is TGCAGTGCTAGAGAAGCGGGAGGACCCACAGATACGCAGTATTTT. Encoded protein: CSAREAGGPTDTQYF.

The chain employs TRBV6-5 and TRBJ1-1, with D perhaps TRBD1 (6 bases). CDR1 MNHEY and CDR2 SVGAGI come from the germline V gene. The CDR3 has 18 amino acids. Trimming pared 0 bases from V and 5 bases from J, leaving 22 bases between. CDR3 loop: CASSYSMGGYPSGTEAFF. The CDR3 bases are TGTGCCAGCAGTTACTCGATGGGGGGCTATCCCTCCGGGACTGAAGCTTTCTTT.

There are many counts of this clonotype. This chain uses TRBV6-5 with TRBJ1-5, with D perhaps matching TRBD1 (5 bases). V was cut by 2 bases and J by 5 bases, with 7 bases left in between. Germline lookup yields CDR1 MNHEY and CDR2 SVGAGI. CDR3 length: 13 amino acids. Here the CDR3 DNA reads TGTGCCAGCAGTTACAGGGGCGATCAGCCCCAGCATTTT. Protein: CASSYRGDQPQHF.

The chain carries TRBV12-3 or TRBV12-4 and TRBJ2-7; weak D call: TRBD2 (5 bases). Trimming took 6 bases from V and 3 from J, leaving 15 bases between them. The CDR3 extends over 14 amino acids. This CDR3 is CASSQSLVVYEQYF. For the CDR3, the DNA is TGTGCCAGCAGCCAATCACTAGTAGTCTACGAGCAGTACTTC.

This clonotype was counted many times. The chain uses TRBV29-1 and TRBJ2-1; D might be TRBD1 (8 bases). Germline CDR1 and CDR2: SQVTM and ANQGSEA. This CDR3 comprises 12 residues. V was clipped by 7 bases and J by 8 bases, with 15 bases between them. CDR3 amino acids: CSGGQGGDEQFF. CDR3 nucleotide sequence: TGCAGCGGCGGACAGGGAGGGGATGAGCAGTTCTTC.

The sample holds many counts of this clonotype. The chain carries TRBV11-2 and TRBJ2-7, with 7 positions matching TRBD2. Germline CDR1 SGHAT, CDR2 FQNNGV. The CDR3 has 15 residues. The ends lost 5 bases at V and 7 bases at J; junction bases unmatched: 14. The CDR3 DNA is TGTGCCAGCAGCCAAGCGTTAGGTGGGCGGGAGGAGCAGTACTTC. Translation: CASSQALGGREEQYF.

There are many counts of this clonotype. The chain employs TRBV18 and TRBJ2-5, with D possibly matching TRBD1 (5 bases). Trimming removed 3 bases at V and 0 bases at J, with 5 bases between. Germline CDR1 reads KGHSH; CDR2 reads LQKENI. The CDR3 spans 13 residues. CDR3 residues: CASSPRDQETQYF. For the CDR3, the DNA is TGTGCCAGCTCACCCAGGGACCAAGAGACCCAGTACTTC.

In this sample, this clonotype turned up many times. CDR3 DNA sequence: TGTGCCAGCAGTCAATACAGGGGGAGTGATTCACCCCTCCACTTT. This codes for CASSQYRGSDSPLHF. The genes are TRBV2 and TRBJ1-6; 8 positions agree with TRBD1. The CDR3 length is 15 residues. Trimming took 5 bases from V and 8 from J; bases not matched to a gene: 8. The germline V gene encodes CDR1 SNHLY and CDR2 FYNNEI.

This clonotype was seen at least ten times. The chain recombines TRBV10-3 with TRBJ2-2; 9 bases agree with TRBD2. Looked up from germline, CDR1 is ENHRY and CDR2 is SYGVKD. The CDR3 extends over 17 amino acids. Losses at the gene ends were 0 bases for V and 4 bases for J; bases not matched to a gene: 6. The CDR3 region is CAISESGLAEITGELFF. The CDR3 region has the DNA TGTGCCATCAGTGAGTCGGGACTAGCCGAGATCACCGGGGAGCTGTTTTTT.

In this sample, this clonotype turned up many times. The chain recombines TRBV9 with TRBJ2-1, with 12 positions matching TRBD2. Germline V gives CDR1 SGDLS, CDR2 YYNGEE. V dropped 1 base and J dropped 0; count of bases not matched to a gene: 2. The CDR3 sequence is 17 residues long. The CDR3 is CASSVLAGGSSYNEQFF. The CDR3 DNA reads as TGTGCCAGCAGCGTACTAGCGGGAGGGAGCTCCTACAATGAGCAGTTCTTC.

This clonotype showed up many times. The genes are TRBV28 and TRBJ2-7; unclear D gene. Germline V CDR1 and CDR2: MDHEN, SYDVKM. The ends were cut back, 2 bases at V and 2 bases at J, with 13 bases in the middle. This CDR3 has 15 amino acids. CDR3 residues: CASSLPGGSTYEQYF. The CDR3 region has the DNA TGTGCCAGCAGTTTACCAGGTGGTTCCACCTACGAGCAGTACTTC.